These 8 T cell receptor beta chains share one sample of origin, sequenced in a study of cytomegalovirus exposure and HLA in healthy donors. PCR amplification relied on 60 Vbeta primers (plus 13 Jbeta primers). Libraries were prepared by immunoSEQ multiplex PCR; TCRdb keeps only in-frame clonotypes and omits some of them. The sample contains some 160,000 clones, 80% to 90% of which appear only once. The sample consisted of PBMCs. Receptors were obtained from a woman between 18 and 29 years old in good health and CMV-seronegative.

This chain connects TRBV7-2 to TRBJ2-6; D possibly corresponds to TRBD2 (5 bases). Germline lookup yields CDR1 SGHTA and CDR2 FQGNSA. The ends were cut back, 0 bases at V and 1 base at J, with 7 bases in the middle. CDR3 length: 16 amino acids. CDR3 residues: CASSLAGGSGANVLTF. The CDR3 nucleotides read TGTGCCAGCAGCTTAGCTGGAGGATCTGGGGCCAACGTCCTGACTTTC.

The chain recombines TRBV7-9 with TRBJ2-1; unclear D gene. Trimming cost V 5 bases and J 1 base, with 9 bases left between them. Germline V gene lookup returns CDR1 SEHNR and CDR2 FQNEAQ (reference sequence). CDR3 length: 14 amino acids. CDR3: CASSVLSSYNEQFF. CDR3 DNA: TGTGCCAGCAGCGTCTTGAGTTCCTACAATGAGCAGTTCTTC.

This clone came up a few times. The CDR3 bases are TGTGCCAGCAGCAAAGGACGGCTAGCGGGAAGAGGCTTGGATGAGCAGTTCTTC. Amino acid sequence: CASSKGRLAGRGLDEQFF. This chain uses TRBV21-1 with TRBJ2-1; TRBD2, the D gene given by the table, was not confirmed from the DNA. TRBV21-1 is classified as a pseudogene. The CDR3 loop spans 18 amino acids.

V is TRBV2 and J is TRBJ2-5, with D possibly matching TRBD1 (6 bases). The CDR3 covers 14 residues. V lost 5 bases and J lost 3, with 13 bases in between. CDR1 and CDR2 from the germline V gene are SNHLY and FYNNEI. The CDR3: CASSRDMYEETQYF. CDR3 in DNA: TGTGCCAGCAGTCGGGACATGTACGAAGAGACCCAGTACTTC.

This clone showed up just a few times. The chain links TRBV2 to TRBJ1-5, with D possibly TRBD1 on 6 matching bases. Trimming left V 2 bases short and J 0 bases short, with 8 bases between. This CDR3 region has 15 residues. CDR1 and CDR2 (germline): SNHLY, FYNNEI. CDR3 DNA: TGTGCCAGCAGTGAACAGGGGAATAGCAATCAGCCCCAGCATTTT. This codes for CASSEQGNSNQPQHF.

This chain connects TRBV5-1 to TRBJ1-2, with 7 positions matching TRBD1. This CDR3 region has 15 residues. V lost 7 bases, J lost 3 bases, and 12 bases stayed unmatched. Germline V gene sequence: CDR1 SGHRS, CDR2 YFSETQ. In DNA, the CDR3 is TGCGCCAGCTCCATGGCGAAACAGGGGTACTATGGCTACACCTTC. Its translation is CASSMAKQGYYGYTF.

A few counts support this clone. This sequence joins TRBV6-5 and TRBJ2-1; 7 bases map to TRBD1. The V gene end was trimmed by 5 bases and the J gene end by 8 bases; junction bases not matched to a gene: 6. The germline V gene encodes CDR1 MNHEY and CDR2 SVGAGI. The CDR3 has 13 residues. CDR3 sequence (DNA): TGTGCCAGCAGTCCGACAGGGTTTCATGAGCAGTTCTTC. Translating gives CASSPTGFHEQFF.

Here the CDR3 reads CASSYDRGRAFF. CDR3 bases: TGTGCCAGCAGTTACGACAGGGGTCGAGCTTTCTTT. This chain connects TRBV6-6 to TRBJ1-1, with TRBD1 matching 8 bases. After removal of 2 bases from V and 10 bases from J, the junction contained 3 bases not matched to a gene. CDR1 is MNHNY and CDR2 is SVGAGI in the germline V gene (reference sequence). The CDR3 is 12 amino acids.